This T cell receptor beta chain was documented in a study of shared clonotypes between healthy human individuals. Turning to the study itself: The cohort had two women and a few men, ages 18 to 49. Study-level findings and limits: Unshared clonotypes carried lower generation probabilities than those common to all four donors.

Naive CD4+ cells were CD45RA-selected; the remaining cells were memory. In regard to this clone: Its antigen is unknown.

V lost 2 bases to trimming and J lost 1 base, with 11 bases between them. This CDR3 spans 15 amino acids. The V gene's germline CDR1 is SGHTA and CDR2 FQGNSA. Replicate sorted-subset PCRs were loaded with around 220 ng DNA, about 30,000 T cell genomes. Measured with immunoSEQ multiplex PCR; TCRdb has only the in-frame clones, and not every one. The sample gives fewer than 2.5 million clones, approximately 93% of which show up once; around 0.4% is in the top ten. The sequenced material came from naive CD4+ T cells from PBMCs. As to subset: CD45RA+ positively selected. V and J are TRBV7-2 and TRBJ1-1, with D uncertain. The source is a young man in good health. Some clones in this sample may be carry-over from other donors' samples. The CDR3 reads CASSLNVQSNTEAFF. In DNA, the CDR3 is TGTGCCAGCAGCTTAAATGTACAATCGAACACTGAAGCTTTCTTT.